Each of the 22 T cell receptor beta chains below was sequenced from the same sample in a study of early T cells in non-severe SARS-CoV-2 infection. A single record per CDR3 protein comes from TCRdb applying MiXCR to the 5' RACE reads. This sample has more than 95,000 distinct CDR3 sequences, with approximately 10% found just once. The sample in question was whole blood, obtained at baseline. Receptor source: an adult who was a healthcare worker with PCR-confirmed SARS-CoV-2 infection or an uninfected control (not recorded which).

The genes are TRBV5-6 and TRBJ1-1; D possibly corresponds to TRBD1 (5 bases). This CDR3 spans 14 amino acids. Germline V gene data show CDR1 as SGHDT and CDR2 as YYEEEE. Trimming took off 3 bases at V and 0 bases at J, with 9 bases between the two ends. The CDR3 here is CASSSGLMNTEAFF. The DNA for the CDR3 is TGTGCCAGCAGCTCGGGACTCATGAACACTGAAGCTTTCTTT.

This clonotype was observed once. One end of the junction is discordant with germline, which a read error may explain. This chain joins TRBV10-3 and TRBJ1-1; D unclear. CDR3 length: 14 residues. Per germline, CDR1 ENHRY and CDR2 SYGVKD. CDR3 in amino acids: CTISDSAGITEAFF. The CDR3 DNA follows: TGTACCATCAGTGATAGCGCGGGCATCACTGAAGCTTTCTTT.

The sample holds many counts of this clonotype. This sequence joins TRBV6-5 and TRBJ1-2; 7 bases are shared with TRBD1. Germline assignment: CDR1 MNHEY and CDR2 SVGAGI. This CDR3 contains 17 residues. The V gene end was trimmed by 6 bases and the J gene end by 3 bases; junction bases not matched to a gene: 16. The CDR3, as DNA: TGTGCCAGCAGCAAGATATTGAGGGGGCGAACCTACTATGGCTACACCTTC. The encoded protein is CASSKILRGRTYYGYTF.

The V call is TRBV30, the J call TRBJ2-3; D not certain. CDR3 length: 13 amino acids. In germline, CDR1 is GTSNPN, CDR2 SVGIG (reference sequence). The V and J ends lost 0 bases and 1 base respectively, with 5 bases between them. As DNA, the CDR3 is TGTGCCTGGAGTGTCTTGGGCACAGATACGCAGTATTTT. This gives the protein CAWSVLGTDTQYF.

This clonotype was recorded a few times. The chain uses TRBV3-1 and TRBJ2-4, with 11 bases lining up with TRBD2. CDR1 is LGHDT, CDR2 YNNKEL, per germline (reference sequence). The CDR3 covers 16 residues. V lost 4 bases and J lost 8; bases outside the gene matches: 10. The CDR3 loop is CASSRNSGGVGDIQYF. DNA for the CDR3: TGTGCCAGCAGCCGTAATAGCGGGGGGGTTGGAGACATTCAGTACTTC.

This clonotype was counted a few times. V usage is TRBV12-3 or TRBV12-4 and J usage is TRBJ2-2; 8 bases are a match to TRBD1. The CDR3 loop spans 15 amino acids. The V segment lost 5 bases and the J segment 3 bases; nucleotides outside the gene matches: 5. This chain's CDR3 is CASSMTGVDTGELFF. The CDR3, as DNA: TGTGCCAGCAGTATGACAGGGGTGGACACCGGGGAGCTGTTTTTT.

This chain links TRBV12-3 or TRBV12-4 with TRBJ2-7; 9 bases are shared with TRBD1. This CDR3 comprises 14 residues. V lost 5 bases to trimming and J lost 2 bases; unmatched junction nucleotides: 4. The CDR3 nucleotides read TGTGCCAGCAGTCTCAACAGGGGGCCCTACGAGCAGTACTTC. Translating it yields CASSLNRGPYEQYF.

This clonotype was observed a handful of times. The DNA of the CDR3 is TGTGCCAGCAGAACGGGGGCTGTCCTTACGAATCAGCCCCAGCATTTT. It encodes CASRTGAVLTNQPQHF. The chain recombines TRBV7-3 with TRBJ1-5; weak D call: TRBD1 (6 bases). V lost 6 bases to trimming and J lost 4 bases, with 19 bases between them. Germline CDR1 and CDR2: SGHTA and FQGTGA. The CDR3 runs 16 residues.

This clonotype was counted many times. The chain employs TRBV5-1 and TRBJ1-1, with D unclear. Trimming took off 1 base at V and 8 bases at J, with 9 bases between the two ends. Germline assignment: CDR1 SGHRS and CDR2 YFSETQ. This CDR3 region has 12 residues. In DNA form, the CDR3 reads TGCGCCAGCAGCTTGTCGGGCACCGAAGCTTTCTTT. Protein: CASSLSGTEAFF.

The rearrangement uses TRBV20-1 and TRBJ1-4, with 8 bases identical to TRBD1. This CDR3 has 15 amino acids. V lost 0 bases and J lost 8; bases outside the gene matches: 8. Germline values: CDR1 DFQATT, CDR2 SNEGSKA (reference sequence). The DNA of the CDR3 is TGCAGTGCTAGAGAATTTACAGGGGGTGAAGAAAAACTGTTTTTT. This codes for CSAREFTGGEEKLFF.

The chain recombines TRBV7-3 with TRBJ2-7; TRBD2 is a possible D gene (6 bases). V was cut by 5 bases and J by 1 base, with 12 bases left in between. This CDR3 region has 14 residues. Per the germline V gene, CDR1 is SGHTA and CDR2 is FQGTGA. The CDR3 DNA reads TGTGCCAGCAGCCCGCGTGCGGGATCCTACGAGCAGTACTTC. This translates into CASSPRAGSYEQYF.

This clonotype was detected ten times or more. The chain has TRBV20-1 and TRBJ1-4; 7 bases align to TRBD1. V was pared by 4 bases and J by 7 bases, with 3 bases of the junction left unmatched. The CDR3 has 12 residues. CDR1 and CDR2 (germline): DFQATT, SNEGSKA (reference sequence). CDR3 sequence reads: CSAIGTVEKLFF. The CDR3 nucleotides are TGCAGTGCTATCGGGACAGTTGAAAAACTGTTTTTT.

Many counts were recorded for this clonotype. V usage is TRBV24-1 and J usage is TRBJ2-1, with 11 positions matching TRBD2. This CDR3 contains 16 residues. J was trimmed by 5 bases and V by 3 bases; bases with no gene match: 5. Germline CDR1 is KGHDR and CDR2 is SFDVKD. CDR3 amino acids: CATSDPLAGVNNEQFF. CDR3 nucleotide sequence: TGTGCCACCAGTGATCCACTAGCGGGGGTAAACAATGAGCAGTTCTTC.

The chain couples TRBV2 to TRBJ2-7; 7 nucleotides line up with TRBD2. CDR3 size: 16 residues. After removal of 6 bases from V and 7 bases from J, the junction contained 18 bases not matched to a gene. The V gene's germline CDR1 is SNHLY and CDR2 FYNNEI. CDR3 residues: CASRSGNMPLSQEQYF. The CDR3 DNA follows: TGTGCCAGCAGGAGCGGGAATATGCCCCTTTCTCAAGAGCAGTACTTC.

DNA for the CDR3: TGCAGCGTTAGGAGCCCCAATGAGCAGTTCTTC. It is translated as CSVRSPNEQFF. The chain recombines TRBV29-1 with TRBJ2-1; D uncertain. CDR3 size: 11 residues. CDR1 is SQVTM and CDR2 is ANQGSEA in the germline V gene. The V end lost 5 bases, the J end lost 6 bases, and 8 bases lay between the germline ends.

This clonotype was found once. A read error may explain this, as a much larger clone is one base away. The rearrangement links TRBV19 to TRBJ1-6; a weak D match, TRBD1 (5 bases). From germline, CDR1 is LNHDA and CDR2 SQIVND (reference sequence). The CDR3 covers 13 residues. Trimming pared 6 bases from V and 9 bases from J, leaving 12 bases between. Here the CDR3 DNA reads TGTGCCAGTAGCGCTTTTGGGGCTTCACCCCTCCACTTT. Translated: CASSAFGASPLHF.

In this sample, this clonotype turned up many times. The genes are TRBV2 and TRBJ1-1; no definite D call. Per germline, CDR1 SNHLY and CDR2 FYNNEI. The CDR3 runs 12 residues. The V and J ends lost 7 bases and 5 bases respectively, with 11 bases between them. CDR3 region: CASKGAGTEAFF. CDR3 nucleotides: TGTGCCAGCAAAGGAGCCGGGACTGAAGCTTTCTTT.

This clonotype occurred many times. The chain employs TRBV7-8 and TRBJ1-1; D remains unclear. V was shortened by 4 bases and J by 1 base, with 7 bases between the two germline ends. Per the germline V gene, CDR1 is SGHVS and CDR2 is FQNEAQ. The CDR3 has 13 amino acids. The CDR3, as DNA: TGTGCCAGCAGCTCCCGGGGGAACACTGAAGCTTTCTTT. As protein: CASSSRGNTEAFF.

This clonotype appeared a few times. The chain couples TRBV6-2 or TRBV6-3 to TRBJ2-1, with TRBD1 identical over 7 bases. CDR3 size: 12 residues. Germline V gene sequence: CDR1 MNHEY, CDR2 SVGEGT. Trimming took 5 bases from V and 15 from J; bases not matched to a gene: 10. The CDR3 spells CASSTNDRVWFF. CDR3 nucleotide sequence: TGTGCCAGCAGTACGAATGACAGGGTGTGGTTCTTC.

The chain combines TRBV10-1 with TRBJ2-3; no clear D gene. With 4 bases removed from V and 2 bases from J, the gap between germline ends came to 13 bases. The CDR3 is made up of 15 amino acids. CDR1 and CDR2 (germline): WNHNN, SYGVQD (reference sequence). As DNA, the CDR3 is TGCGCCAGCAGTGCGGTGCGTGCGATCACAGATACGCAGTATTTT. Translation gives CASSAVRAITDTQYF.

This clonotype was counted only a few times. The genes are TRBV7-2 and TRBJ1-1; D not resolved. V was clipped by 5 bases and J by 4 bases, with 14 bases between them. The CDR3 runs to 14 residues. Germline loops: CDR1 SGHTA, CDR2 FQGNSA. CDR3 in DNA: TGTGCCAGCAGCCCTTCCCGGGATACCACTGAAGCTTTCTTT. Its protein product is CASSPSRDTTEAFF.

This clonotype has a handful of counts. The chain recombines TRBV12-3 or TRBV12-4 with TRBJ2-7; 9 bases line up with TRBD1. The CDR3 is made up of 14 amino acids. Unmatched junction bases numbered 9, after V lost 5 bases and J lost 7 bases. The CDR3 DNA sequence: TGTGCCAGCAGTCTTCCACAGGGGGCAAATGAGCAGTACTTC. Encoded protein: CASSLPQGANEQYF.